This is a list of T cell receptor beta chains from one sample in a study of response to subunit inactivated influenza vaccine. TCRdb itself ran the RT-PCR reads through MiXCR, one entry per CDR3 protein. The profile covers roughly 780,000 distinct CDR3 sequences, with approximately 18% appearing a single time and approximately 11% taken by the ten largest. The sequencing used PBMCs from blood, collected roughly 5 days after vaccination. These receptors came from a man aged 45-65 years who received an inactivated influenza vaccine. Each CDR3 is given without its conserved first and last residue.

v_gene: TRBV29-1; j_gene: TRBJ2-5; CDR3aa: SVEGRGGETQY
v_gene: TRBV12-3/TRBV12-4; j_gene: TRBJ2-1; CDR3aa: ASSRLGHEQF
v_gene: TRBV6-1; j_gene: TRBJ2-1; CDR3aa: ASPLAGVPSYNEQF
v_gene: TRBV2; j_gene: TRBJ2-1; CDR3aa: ASNGPYNEQF
v_gene: TRBV20-1; j_gene: TRBJ1-5; CDR3aa: SARGVGPTNQPQH
v_gene: TRBV5-1; j_gene: TRBJ2-7; CDR3aa: ASSSDRVDEQY
v_gene: TRBV6-1; j_gene: TRBJ2-3; CDR3aa: ASRSTSPDTQY
v_gene: TRBV24-1; j_gene: TRBJ2-1; CDR3aa: ATSDVGTGAYNEQF
v_gene: TRBV29-1; j_gene: TRBJ2-1; CDR3aa: SVESSSSYNEQF
v_gene: TRBV7-6; j_gene: TRBJ2-1; CDR3aa: ASSPLLAGYSYNEQF
v_gene: TRBV7-9; j_gene: TRBJ2-1; CDR3aa: ASSLGFEQF
v_gene: TRBV28; j_gene: TRBJ2-1; CDR3aa: ASSVLQGFLT
v_gene: TRBV7-2; j_gene: TRBJ2-5; CDR3aa: ASTPWLAGGQETQY
v_gene: TRBV20-1; j_gene: TRBJ2-5; CDR3aa: SARKLEDQETQY
v_gene: TRBV30; j_gene: TRBJ1-2; CDR3aa: AWSVQGGYGYT
v_gene: TRBV5-5; j_gene: TRBJ2-7; CDR3aa: ASSLARTEYEQY
v_gene: TRBV6-2/TRBV6-3; j_gene: TRBJ1-4; CDR3aa: ASSTLSTTGVGKLF
v_gene: TRBV7-6; j_gene: TRBJ2-5; CDR3aa: ASSLATGVQETQY
v_gene: TRBV2; j_gene: TRBJ2-3; CDR3aa: ASRGTPPGPDTQY
v_gene: TRBV18; j_gene: TRBJ1-6; CDR3aa: ASSPPGEGNSPLH
v_gene: TRBV10-3; j_gene: TRBJ1-1; CDR3aa: AISAEYPRNTEAF
v_gene: TRBV7-6; j_gene: TRBJ2-1; CDR3aa: ASSLAMGSYNEQF
v_gene: TRBV28; j_gene: TRBJ1-2; CDR3aa: ASSPPRYGYT
v_gene: TRBV20-1; j_gene: TRBJ2-1; CDR3aa: SANMRRYEQF
v_gene: TRBV7-2; j_gene: TRBJ2-2; CDR3aa: ASSLVTPGELF
v_gene: TRBV25-1; j_gene: TRBJ2-3; CDR3aa: ASSPWGGSTDTQY
v_gene: TRBV10-3; j_gene: TRBJ2-3; CDR3aa: AIGTSSSDTQY
v_gene: TRBV15; j_gene: TRBJ2-7; CDR3aa: ATSSVRQNYEQY
v_gene: TRBV12-3/TRBV12-4; j_gene: TRBJ2-7; CDR3aa: ASSPSRGATYEQY
v_gene: TRBV5-1; j_gene: TRBJ2-2; CDR3aa: ASSPWDRGTGELF
v_gene: TRBV27; j_gene: TRBJ2-1; CDR3aa: ASSILAGNNEQF
v_gene: TRBV21-1; j_gene: TRBJ2-3; CDR3aa: ASSKPTTSGRASTDTQY
v_gene: TRBV5-5; j_gene: TRBJ1-1; CDR3aa: ASSLAITMGGTEAF
v_gene: TRBV12-3/TRBV12-4; j_gene: TRBJ2-1; CDR3aa: ASCPVAPPKYNEQF
v_gene: TRBV3-1; j_gene: TRBJ1-3; CDR3aa: ASSQHIGTAGNTIY
v_gene: TRBV5-1; j_gene: TRBJ2-5; CDR3aa: ASSLVRDRGETQY
v_gene: TRBV3-1; j_gene: TRBJ2-2; CDR3aa: ASSQGVSTYTGELF
v_gene: TRBV4-3; j_gene: TRBJ2-1; CDR3aa: ASSQVVSYNEQF
v_gene: TRBV12-3/TRBV12-4; j_gene: TRBJ1-5; CDR3aa: ASSLTQAFARH
v_gene: TRBV20-1; j_gene: TRBJ2-5; CDR3aa: SAPPSGGAAETQY
v_gene: TRBV9; j_gene: TRBJ2-2; CDR3aa: ASSAGTGYTGELF
v_gene: TRBV5-5; j_gene: TRBJ2-3; CDR3aa: ASSLVSITDTQY
v_gene: TRBV7-9; j_gene: TRBJ1-2; CDR3aa: ASSSLYFSPDYGYT
v_gene: TRBV4-2; j_gene: TRBJ2-5; CDR3aa: ASSQDWLGDGTQY
v_gene: TRBV4-1; j_gene: TRBJ2-1; CDR3aa: ASSPGTRIHDEQF
v_gene: TRBV20-1; j_gene: TRBJ2-5; CDR3aa: SARQDQTGAQY
v_gene: TRBV11-2; j_gene: TRBJ2-7; CDR3aa: ASSSQGQEQY
v_gene: TRBV20-1; j_gene: TRBJ2-7; CDR3aa: SASALGTGISYEQY
v_gene: TRBV5-1; j_gene: TRBJ2-5; CDR3aa: ASSLTYWQGETQY
v_gene: TRBV20-1; j_gene: TRBJ2-1; CDR3aa: SGSGGDTSSYNEQF
v_gene: TRBV4-3; j_gene: TRBJ2-5; CDR3aa: ASSQFSGETQY
v_gene: TRBV20-1; j_gene: TRBJ2-7; CDR3aa: SAETRATGSDEQY
v_gene: TRBV11-1; j_gene: TRBJ2-1; CDR3aa: ASSSRVTTTRPYNEQF
v_gene: TRBV7-2; j_gene: TRBJ1-4; CDR3aa: ASTQDSTNEKLF
v_gene: TRBV5-5; j_gene: TRBJ2-5; CDR3aa: ASSGEGETQY
v_gene: TRBV7-2; j_gene: TRBJ2-2; CDR3aa: ASKGQGGVGELF
v_gene: TRBV30; j_gene: TRBJ2-7; CDR3aa: APQGGPAYEQY
v_gene: TRBV20-1; j_gene: TRBJ2-6; CDR3aa: SARVRTRPGANVLT
v_gene: TRBV6-4; j_gene: TRBJ2-2; CDR3aa: ASAITGTGELF
v_gene: TRBV7-9; j_gene: TRBJ2-3; CDR3aa: ASKGPISTDTQY